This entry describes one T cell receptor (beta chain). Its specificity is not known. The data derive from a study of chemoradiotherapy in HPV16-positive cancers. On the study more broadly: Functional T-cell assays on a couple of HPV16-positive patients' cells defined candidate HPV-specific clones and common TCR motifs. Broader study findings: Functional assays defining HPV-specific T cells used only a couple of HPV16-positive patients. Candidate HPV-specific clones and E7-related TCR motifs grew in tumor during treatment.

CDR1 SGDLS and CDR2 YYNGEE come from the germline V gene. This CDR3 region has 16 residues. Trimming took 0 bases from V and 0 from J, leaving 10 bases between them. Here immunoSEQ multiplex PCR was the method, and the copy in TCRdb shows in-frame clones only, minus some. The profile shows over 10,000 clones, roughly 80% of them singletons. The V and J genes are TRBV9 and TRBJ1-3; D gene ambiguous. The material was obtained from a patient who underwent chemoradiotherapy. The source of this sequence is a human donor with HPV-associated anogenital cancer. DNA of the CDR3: TGTGCCAGCAGCGTAGGATCACAGCTCTCTGGAAACACCATATATTTT. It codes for CASSVGSQLSGNTIYF.